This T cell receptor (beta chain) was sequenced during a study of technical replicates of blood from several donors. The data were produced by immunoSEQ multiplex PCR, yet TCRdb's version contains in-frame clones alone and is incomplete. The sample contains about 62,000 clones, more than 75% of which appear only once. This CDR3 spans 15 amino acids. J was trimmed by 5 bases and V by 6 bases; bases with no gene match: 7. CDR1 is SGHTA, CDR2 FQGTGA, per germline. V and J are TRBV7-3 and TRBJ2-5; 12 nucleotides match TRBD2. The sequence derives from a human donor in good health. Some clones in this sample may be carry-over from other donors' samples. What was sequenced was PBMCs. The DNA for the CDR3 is TGTGCCAGCAGTCCTAGCGGGAGGGCCCCGGAGACCCAGTACTTC. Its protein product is CASSPSGRAPETQYF.